This note documents a single T cell receptor (beta chain) sequence. No antigen is known for it. This specimen belongs to a study of T cells expressing NK-cell markers. Study context: Eight donors were sequenced, of whom seven were HCMV-seropositive, while the remaining one was HCMV-seronegative.

CDR1 SNHLY and CDR2 FYNNEI come from the germline V gene. This CDR3 region has 17 residues. The authors generated TCR beta cDNA through 5'RACE template switching with UMIs. No DNA is given; TCRdb re-called the 5' RACE reads and lists each CDR3 protein once. This sample's table has 500,000 or so distinct CDR3 sequences. Study results and caveats: Dominant NKG2C+ clonotype frequencies of roughly 1.0-8% of CD8+ T cells were measured in about 6 donors. These clonotypes additionally ranked first within the CD3+CD56-NKG2C+ fraction of a handful of donors.

The sample comprised blood T cells: a sorted CD56 or NKG2C T cell subset, CD4+ or CD8+ T cells, or bulk PBMC T cells (not recorded which). The V and J genes are TRBV2 and TRBJ2-1; TCRdb designates TRBD2, a call that cannot be tested without DNA. The origin of this receptor is a man aged 18-30 years in good health. CDR3 residues: CASSESLLVAATDEQFF.